The clone carrying this T cell receptor (beta chain) was counted once. The antigen remains unidentified. This specimen comes from a study of T-cell memory formation after mild COVID-19. Study-level results: Unconfirmed was the SARS-CoV-2 specificity of second-wave clones that peaked on day 37.

TCRdb re-analysed the 5' RACE reads in MiXCR, keeping a single row per CDR3 protein. The table has 550,000 to 700,000 distinct CDR3 sequences, 17% seen once. Germline V lookup: CDR1 LGHDT, CDR2 YNNKEL (reference sequence). The CDR3 is 14 residues long. V dropped 4 bases and J dropped 4 bases, with 10 bases sitting between them. The origin of this receptor is an adult woman who had mild COVID-19 (a few samples of this study predate the infection). Cell type and time point are not known. The gene calls are TRBV3-1 and TRBJ2-2; D gene unclear. The specimen sequenced was PBMCs or a T cell subset sorted from them (not recorded which). CDR3 amino acids: CASSPTYSTGELFF. For the CDR3, the DNA is TGTGCCAGCAGCCCCACCTACAGCACCGGGGAGCTGTTTTTT. Variable domain in full (rest from reference TRBV3-1 and TRBJ2-2): DTAVSQTPKYLVTQMGNDKSIKCEQNLGHDTMYWYKQDSKKFLKIMFSYNNKELIINETVPNRFSPKSPDKAHLNLHINSLELGDSAVYFCASSPTYSTGELFFGEGSRLTVL.